The source of this T cell receptor beta chain is a study of shared clonotypes between healthy human individuals. Germline CDR1 MDHEN, CDR2 SYDVKM. There are 18 residues in the CDR3. V shed 1 base and J 4 bases; nucleotides not matched to a gene: 13. The protocol was immunoSEQ multiplex PCR, while the TCRdb copy is restricted to in-frame clones and leaves out a portion. The table lists a few million clones, approximately 92% of them singletons. The J gene is TRBJ2-5, the V gene TRBV28, with TRBD2 identical over 9 bases. The sequence came from a man between 18 and 29 years old in good health. Sequencing was performed on naive CD4+ T cells sorted from blood. Subset denoted: CD45RA+ positively selected. Here the CDR3 reads CASSLYERGARGPETQYF. For the CDR3, the DNA is TGTGCCAGCAGTTTATATGAGCGGGGGGCTAGGGGCCCAGAGACCCAGTACTTC.